The next 32 T cell receptor beta chains were all read from a single sample in a study of ipilimumab plus nivolumab after autologous stem cell transplantation. This table comes from immunoSEQ multiplex PCR, and its TCRdb copy is limited to in-frame clones, with some not included. This table holds over 35,000 clones, nearly 95% found once. This sample comprised PBMCs, obtained in a trial of ipilimumab plus nivolumab as post-transplant consolidation. The receptors shown here come from a male donor with multiple myeloma.

The chain has TRBV9 and TRBJ2-5; the match to TRBD1 covers 9 bases. This CDR3 comprises 19 residues. J lost 5 bases, V lost 0 bases, and 17 bases had no gene match. Looked up from germline, CDR1 is SGDLS and CDR2 is YYNGEE. The CDR3 region is CASSVVERGHRGRVETQYF. CDR3 bases: TGTGCCAGCAGCGTAGTAGAGAGGGGGCACAGGGGGCGCGTTGAGACCCAGTACTTC.

V is TRBV2 and J is TRBJ2-5, with 8 bases aligning to TRBD2. V gave up 6 bases and J gave up 5 bases; unmatched junction bases: 11. CDR3 length: 15 amino acids. Per germline, CDR1 SNHLY and CDR2 FYNNEI. CDR3 sequence reads: CASRPSGTRVETQYF. CDR3 DNA: TGTGCCAGCAGGCCCTCCGGGACTAGAGTTGAGACCCAGTACTTC.

The CDR3 DNA reads as TGTGCCAGCAGTGAGGTCAATGAGCAGTTCTTC. Translating it yields CASSEVNEQFF. This rearrangement joins TRBV2 to TRBJ2-1; D not certain. V lost 3 bases to trimming and J lost 6 bases, with 3 bases between them. The CDR3 has 11 amino acids. Germline CDR1 SNHLY, CDR2 FYNNEI. Based on the CDR3 plus reference TRBV2 and TRBJ2-1, the full variable domain is EPEVTQTPSHQVTQMGQEVILRCVPISNHLYFYWYRQILGQKVEFLVSFYNNEISEKSEIFDDQFSVERPDGSNFTLKIRSTKLEDSAMYFCASSEVNEQFFGPGTRLTVL.

This chain links TRBV7-2 with TRBJ2-7; no clear D gene. Germline V gives CDR1 SGHTA, CDR2 FQGNSA. The CDR3 is made up of 14 amino acids. V dropped 1 base and J dropped 7 bases, with 14 bases sitting between them. CDR3 coding DNA: TGTGCCAGCAGCTTAGGGGTGGCTAGTACGGAGCAGTACTTC. Its translation: CASSLGVASTEQYF.

This clone was detected once. The chain employs TRBV28 and TRBJ1-6, with 9 bases identical to TRBD1. V gave up 1 base and J gave up 7 bases; unmatched junction bases: 2. The germline gives CDR1 MDHEN, CDR2 SYDVKM. The CDR3 is 15 residues long. CDR3: CASSLSQGANSPLHF. The CDR3 nucleotides are TGTGCCAGCAGTTTATCACAGGGGGCAAATTCACCCCTCCACTTT.

The chain carries TRBV5-5 and TRBJ2-4; D possibly corresponds to TRBD2 (5 bases). Per the germline V gene, CDR1 is SGHKS and CDR2 is YYEKEE (reference sequence). V lost 2 bases, J lost 4 bases, and 13 bases lay in between. The CDR3 has 15 residues. As DNA, the CDR3 is TGTGCCAGCAGCTTAGCGGACGGACGGAAAAACATTCAGTACTTC. This encodes CASSLADGRKNIQYF. The full variable domain, completed using reference TRBV5-5 and TRBJ2-4, is DAGVTQSPTHLIKTRGQQVTLRCSPISGHKSVSWYQQVLGQGPQFIFQYYEKEERGRGNFPDRFSARQFPNYSSELNVNALLLGDSALYLCASSLADGRKNIQYFGAGTRLSVL.

The V and J genes are TRBV18 and TRBJ1-1; no firm D call. Trimming cost V 4 bases and J 1 base, with 16 bases left between them. Germline V gene lookup returns CDR1 KGHSH and CDR2 LQKENI. There are 16 residues in the CDR3. The CDR3 DNA reads as TGTGCCAGCTCACTGAGAAGGTCAGTCGGGAACACTGAAGCTTTCTTT. This codes for CASSLRRSVGNTEAFF.

The chain links TRBV9 to TRBJ2-1; D is undetermined. Trimming pared 0 bases from V and 0 bases from J, leaving 7 bases between. CDR3 size: 15 residues. Germline assignment: CDR1 SGDLS and CDR2 YYNGEE. CDR3 coding DNA: TGTGCCAGCAGCGTAGGGGCAGGCTCCTACAATGAGCAGTTCTTC. It encodes CASSVGAGSYNEQFF.

The CDR3 is CASSRDRDEKLFF. The CDR3 nucleotides read TGTGCCAGCAGCCGGGACAGGGATGAAAAACTGTTTTTT. The V and J genes are TRBV11-2 and TRBJ1-4; 9 bases fit TRBD1. Per germline, CDR1 SGHAT and CDR2 FQNNGV. The CDR3 runs 13 residues. Germline trimming cut 5 bases from V and 6 bases from J; bases unmatched to any gene: 1.

The chain is built from TRBV6-5 and TRBJ1-2; tentative D call: TRBD1 (5 bases). The V and J ends lost 6 bases and 8 bases respectively, with 22 bases between them. Germline values: CDR1 MNHEY, CDR2 SVGAGI. The CDR3 covers 15 residues. The CDR3: CASSPTDSSSEGYTF. The DNA for the CDR3 is TGTGCCAGCAGCCCGACCGACAGCTCGAGCGAGGGCTACACCTTC.

The gene calls are TRBV7-3 and TRBJ2-5; the D is unclear. The CDR3 is 13 amino acids. The V and J ends lost 2 bases and 1 base respectively, with 5 bases between them. The germline V gene has CDR1 SGHTA and CDR2 FQGTGA. This CDR3 is CASSLHSQETQYF. DNA of the CDR3: TGTGCCAGCAGCTTACATTCCCAAGAGACCCAGTACTTC.

The chain carries TRBV7-2 and TRBJ1-1; D might be TRBD1 (6 bases). Trimming cost V 5 bases and J 8 bases, with 12 bases left between them. Germline V gene sequence: CDR1 SGHTA, CDR2 FQGNSA. The CDR3 spans 12 residues. CDR3 region: CASSPGGAEAFF. The CDR3 nucleotides read TGTGCCAGCAGCCCTGGGGGGGCCGAAGCTTTCTTT. The complete variable domain, with remaining parts taken from reference TRBV7-2 and TRBJ1-1, reads GAGVSQSPSNKVTEKGKDVELRCDPISGHTALYWYRQSLGQGLEFLIYFQGNSAPDKSGLPSDRFSAERTGGSVSTLTIQRTQQEDSAVYLCASSPGGAEAFFGQGTRLTVV.

The table lists this clone with a count of one. The chain combines TRBV19 with TRBJ2-1; 11 nucleotides agree with TRBD2. V lost 2 bases and J lost 6; bases outside the gene matches: 6. Germline loops: CDR1 LNHDA, CDR2 SQIVND (reference sequence). The CDR3 is 16 amino acids. CDR3 sequence: CASSINLAGGGNEQFF. The DNA for the CDR3 is TGTGCCAGTAGTATAAACCTAGCGGGAGGAGGCAATGAGCAGTTCTTC.

This clone was recorded once. The J gene is TRBJ2-7, the V gene TRBV5-5, with 8 positions matching TRBD1. The J segment lost 2 bases and the V segment lost 2 bases, leaving 6 bases of the junction unmatched. Germline CDR1 is SGHKS and CDR2 is YYEKEE (reference sequence). CDR3 length equals 15 residues. The CDR3 nucleotides are TGTGCCAGCAGCTTCGGCGGGACAGGTACCTACGAGCAGTACTTC. It specifies CASSFGGTGTYEQYF.

The CDR3 DNA reads as TGCGCCAGCTTCGGTGGCTATGGAACAGATACGCAGTATTTT. The encoded protein is CASFGGYGTDTQYF. This chain connects TRBV5-1 to TRBJ2-3; D remains unclear. Trimming took off 7 bases at V and 3 bases at J, with 15 bases between the two ends. CDR3 size: 14 residues. CDR1 is SGHRS, CDR2 YFSETQ, per germline.

The V call is TRBV5-4, the J call TRBJ2-5, with TRBD2 as a possible D gene (5 bases). The J call may be incorrect, as the DNA end agrees better with TRBJ2-7. CDR1 and CDR2 (germline): SGHNT, YYREEE (reference sequence). There are 14 residues in the CDR3. The CDR3 here is CASSPYRGSDEQYF. The CDR3 DNA follows: TGTGCCAGCAGCCCCTACCGGGGTAGCGACGAGCAGTACTTC.

CDR3 loop: CASSPQQGAREQYF. The CDR3 nucleotides are TGTGCCAGCTCACCACAGCAGGGGGCGCGGGAGCAGTACTTC. The chain recombines TRBV18 with TRBJ2-5; TRBD1 is a possible D gene (8 bases). Germline V gives CDR1 KGHSH, CDR2 LQKENI. The CDR3 is 14 residues long. V lost 1 base, J lost 11 bases, and 17 bases lay in between.

The V call is TRBV18, the J call TRBJ1-6; 9 bases line up with TRBD1. Unmatched junction bases numbered 0, after V lost 3 bases and J lost 6 bases. The CDR3 sequence is 14 residues long. Germline values: CDR1 KGHSH, CDR2 LQKENI. CDR3 loop: CASSPDRGNSPLHF. As DNA, the CDR3 is TGTGCCAGCTCACCGGACAGGGGTAATTCACCCCTCCACTTT.

The gene calls are TRBV14 and TRBJ2-7; the D gene could be TRBD1 or TRBD2 (6 bases each). V lost 1 base and J 1 base, leaving 11 bases between the germline ends. The germline gives CDR1 SGHDN, CDR2 FVKESK. The CDR3 spans 15 residues. CDR3 loop: CASSQVGGGSYEQYF. For the CDR3, the DNA is TGTGCCAGCAGCCAAGTAGGGGGAGGTTCCTACGAGCAGTACTTC.

This chain connects TRBV6-6 to TRBJ2-3, with 8 nucleotides matching TRBD2. From germline, CDR1 is MNHNY and CDR2 SVGAGI (reference sequence). Losses at the gene ends were 7 bases for V and 4 bases for J; bases not matched to a gene: 4. The CDR3 is made up of 13 amino acids. CDR3 DNA: TGTGCCAGCAATAGCGGGGTGCCAGATACGCAGTATTTT. As protein: CASNSGVPDTQYF.

The chain employs TRBV10-1 and TRBJ2-3; D is undetermined. Per germline, CDR1 WNHNN and CDR2 SYGVQD (reference sequence). The germline V and J ends were trimmed by 6 bases and 2 bases, with 15 bases remaining between them. The CDR3 totals 15 residues. The CDR3 DNA sequence: TGCGCCAGCAGGTTCGGGCGCAGGTCCACAGATACGCAGTATTTT. Translation gives CASRFGRRSTDTQYF.

The chain's CDR3 is CASSQVTWTEAFF. The CDR3 coding sequence is TGCGCCAGCAGCCAAGTGACGTGGACTGAAGCTTTCTTT. The gene calls are TRBV4-3 and TRBJ1-1; D remains ambiguous. V was pared by 1 base and J by 5 bases, with 8 bases between. Germline lookup yields CDR1 LGHNA and CDR2 YSLEER. There are 13 residues in the CDR3.

In DNA, the CDR3 is TGTGCCACCAGCAGCGGACGGAAGAACACTGAAGCTTTCTTT. Residues: CATSSGRKNTEAFF. The chain combines TRBV15 with TRBJ1-1, with D uncertain. Per germline, CDR1 LNHNV and CDR2 YYDKDF (reference sequence). The CDR3 is 14 amino acids. Trimming stripped 3 bases from V and 1 base from J, with 9 bases between.

J is TRBJ1-4 and V is TRBV9, with 7 bases lining up with TRBD1. The germline V gene encodes CDR1 SGDLS and CDR2 YYNGEE. The ends lost 3 bases at V and 3 bases at J; junction bases unmatched: 5. This CDR3 comprises 15 residues. The DNA of the CDR3 is TGTGCCAGCAGCGCCCACAGGGGACCTAATGAAAAACTGTTTTTT. Amino acids: CASSAHRGPNEKLFF.

This chain joins TRBV5-4 and TRBJ2-5; 9 bases map to TRBD1. The closer fit of TRBJ2-7 to the DNA end suggests the J call may be wrong. The CDR3 runs 15 residues. Germline V gives CDR1 SGHNT, CDR2 YYREEE (reference sequence). CDR3 sequence (DNA): TGTGCCAGCAGCTTTGGCGGGACAGGGAGGTACGAGCAGTACTTC. It codes for CASSFGGTGRYEQYF.

The CDR3 nucleotides are TGTGCCAGCAGGGCCTTTTTGAACGCTGACATTCAGTACTTC. It is translated as CASRAFLNADIQYF. The chain has TRBV6-1 and TRBJ2-4; D call uncertain. V lost 6 bases and J lost 8, with 17 bases in between. The CDR3 is 14 amino acids. Germline lookup yields CDR1 MNHNS and CDR2 SASEGT.

This clone was found a few times. The V call is TRBV7-9, the J call TRBJ2-1; TRBD2 might be the D (5 bases). Trimming removed 3 bases at V and 4 bases at J, with 13 bases between. This CDR3 region has 15 residues. CDR1 and CDR2 from the germline V gene are SEHNR and FQNEAQ (reference sequence). The chain's CDR3 is CASSFGPGEYNEQFF. In DNA form, the CDR3 reads TGTGCCAGCAGCTTTGGTCCCGGGGAGTACAATGAGCAGTTCTTC.

CDR3 sequence reads: CASSLLISGNSYNSPLHF. CDR3 nucleotides: TGTGCCAGCAGCCTACTCATCTCCGGGAACTCCTATAATTCACCCCTCCACTTT. J is TRBJ1-6 and V is TRBV5-5; D remains unclear. Trimming took 4 bases from V and 0 from J, leaving 17 bases between them. The CDR3 contains 18 residues. The germline V gene has CDR1 SGHKS and CDR2 YYEKEE (reference sequence).

The chain links TRBV5-6 to TRBJ2-3; 10 bases map to TRBD1. The J segment lost 1 base and the V segment lost 4 bases, leaving 6 bases of the junction unmatched. Germline V gene sequence: CDR1 SGHDT, CDR2 YYEEEE. This CDR3 spans 16 amino acids. The CDR3: CASSHGTGVGTDTQYF. CDR3 bases: TGTGCCAGCAGCCACGGGACAGGGGTTGGCACAGATACGCAGTATTTT.

This rearrangement joins TRBV19 to TRBJ2-4; the match to TRBD2 covers 14 bases. The CDR3 covers 17 residues. CDR1 and CDR2 (germline): LNHDA, SQIVND (reference sequence). The junction had 5 bases not matched to a gene; V was cut back by 4 bases and J by 3 bases. The DNA for the CDR3 is TGTGCCAGTAGTAAACCGGGACTAGCGGGAGACAAAAACATTCAGTACTTC. It yields the protein CASSKPGLAGDKNIQYF.

This chain uses TRBV29-1 with TRBJ1-2; unclear D gene. CDR3 length: 18 residues. Trimming took 3 bases from V and 1 from J, leaving 24 bases between them. Germline V CDR1 and CDR2: SQVTM, ANQGSEA. The CDR3 protein is CSVDLRTDKGLNNYGYTF. The CDR3 bases are TGCAGCGTTGATTTACGGACGGATAAGGGCTTAAATAACTATGGCTACACCTTC.

The gene calls are TRBV6-4 and TRBJ2-1; D tentatively fits TRBD1 or TRBD2 (5 bases each). The CDR3 runs 11 residues. V lost 10 bases and J 10 bases, leaving 14 bases between the germline ends. CDR1 is MRHNA and CDR2 is SNTAGT in the germline V gene. Here the CDR3 DNA reads TGTGCCACCGGGCTGGGGGAAGAGCAGTTCTTC. This codes for CATGLGEEQFF.